Presented here are 9 T cell receptor beta chains from one specimen sequenced in a study of shared clonotypes between healthy human individuals. Data came from immunoSEQ multiplex PCR; TCRdb stores just in-frame clones and leaves some out. The data contain under 650,000 clones, about 95% of them singletons. What was sequenced was naive CD4+ T cells sorted from blood. Subset described: CD45RA+ positively selected. Receptors were obtained from a woman in her 30s in good health.

The rearrangement links TRBV27 to TRBJ2-3, with TRBD1 matching over 7 bases. Trimming cost V 2 bases and J 2 bases; bases outside gene matches: 7. This CDR3 has 16 residues. The V gene's germline CDR1 is MNHEY and CDR2 SMNVEV (reference sequence). The CDR3: CASSLHKTGFTDTQYF. The CDR3 nucleotides are TGTGCCAGCAGTTTACACAAGACAGGGTTCACAGATACGCAGTATTTT.

V gene TRBV2 combines with J gene TRBJ2-7; 12 bases align to TRBD2. The CDR3 is made up of 19 amino acids. The germline gives CDR1 SNHLY, CDR2 FYNNEI. After removal of 11 bases from V and 0 bases from J, the junction contained 20 bases not matched to a gene. DNA for the CDR3: TGTGCCTCTACGCGACTAGCGGGAGTCGGCGGGTTCAGCTCCTACGAGCAGTACTTC. This sequence encodes CASTRLAGVGGFSSYEQYF.

A single count supports this clone. The chain carries TRBV19 and TRBJ1-1; no clear D gene. The CDR3 spans 14 residues. CDR1 is LNHDA and CDR2 is SQIVND in the germline V gene (reference sequence). The germline V and J ends were trimmed by 6 bases and 1 base, with 12 bases remaining between them. DNA of the CDR3: TGTGCCAGTAGACGAGACAACCCGAACACTGAAGCTTTCTTT. This codes for CASRRDNPNTEAFF.

The chain links TRBV2 to TRBJ2-7; the match to TRBD2 covers 14 bases. The CDR3 is 17 amino acids. With 6 bases clipped from V and 4 bases from J, the junction kept 11 bases outside the gene matches. Germline assignment: CDR1 SNHLY and CDR2 FYNNEI. CDR3 coding DNA: TGTGCCAGCAGCGGCGGGACTAGCGGGAGTAATAGTTACGAGCAGTACTTC. The encoded protein is CASSGGTSGSNSYEQYF.

The chain employs TRBV27 and TRBJ2-5; no reliable D call. The germline gives CDR1 MNHEY, CDR2 SMNVEV (reference sequence). The CDR3 is 15 amino acids. V was cut by 1 base and J by 5 bases, with 14 bases left in between. CDR3 residues: CASSLYGPGGETQYF. In DNA form, the CDR3 reads TGTGCCAGCAGTTTATATGGGCCGGGCGGTGAGACCCAGTACTTC.

The CDR3 sequence is CASSDDRGSGETQYF. CDR3 coding DNA: TGTGCCAGCAGTGATGACAGGGGGTCGGGGGAGACCCAGTACTTC. The rearrangement links TRBV25-1 to TRBJ2-5, with 9 bases fitting TRBD1. Germline V CDR1 and CDR2: MGHDK, SYGVNS. CDR3 length: 15 amino acids. V gave up 3 bases and J gave up 5 bases; unmatched junction bases: 7.

V is TRBV27 and J is TRBJ2-2; 10 bases are shared with TRBD1. Germline CDR1 is MNHEY and CDR2 is SMNVEV (reference sequence). The V segment lost 4 bases and the J segment 5 bases; nucleotides outside the gene matches: 4. This CDR3 comprises 15 residues. The CDR3 spells CASSSWTGGTGELFF. CDR3 bases: TGTGCCAGCAGTTCCTGGACAGGGGGTACCGGGGAGCTGTTTTTT.

The J gene is TRBJ2-1, the V gene TRBV27, with 10 nucleotides matching TRBD2. The length of the CDR3 is 15 residues. After removal of 6 bases from V and 4 bases from J, the junction contained 6 bases not matched to a gene. Germline-derived CDR1 and CDR2 are MNHEY and SMNVEV (reference sequence). CDR3 nucleotides: TGTGCCAGCAGCGAGGCGGGACTAGCGTACAATGAGCAGTTCTTC. It is translated as CASSEAGLAYNEQFF.

V gene TRBV2 combines with J gene TRBJ1-5, with 11 bases that match TRBD1. The V gene end was trimmed by 7 bases and the J gene end by 0 bases; junction bases not matched to a gene: 14. This CDR3 has 19 residues. Germline CDR1 SNHLY, CDR2 FYNNEI. Here the CDR3 reads CASTPMGGQGVISNQPQHF. CDR3 bases: TGTGCCAGCACCCCCATGGGGGGACAGGGGGTTATTAGCAATCAGCCCCAGCATTTT.